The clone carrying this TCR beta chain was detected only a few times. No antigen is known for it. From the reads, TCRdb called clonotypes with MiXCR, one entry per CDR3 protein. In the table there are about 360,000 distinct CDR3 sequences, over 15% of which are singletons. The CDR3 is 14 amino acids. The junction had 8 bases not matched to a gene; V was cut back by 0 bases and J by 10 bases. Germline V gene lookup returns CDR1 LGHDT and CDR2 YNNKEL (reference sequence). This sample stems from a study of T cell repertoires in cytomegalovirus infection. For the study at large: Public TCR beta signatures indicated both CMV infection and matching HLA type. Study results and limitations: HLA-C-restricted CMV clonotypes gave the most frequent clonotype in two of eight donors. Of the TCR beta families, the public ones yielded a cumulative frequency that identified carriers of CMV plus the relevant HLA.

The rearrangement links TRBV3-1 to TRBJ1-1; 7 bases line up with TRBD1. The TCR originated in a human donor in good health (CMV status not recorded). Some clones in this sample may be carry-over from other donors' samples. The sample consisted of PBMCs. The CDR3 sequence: CASSQDPGQPLAFF. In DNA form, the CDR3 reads TGTGCCAGCAGCCAAGATCCGGGACAGCCCTTAGCTTTCTTT. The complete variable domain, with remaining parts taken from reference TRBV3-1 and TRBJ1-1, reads DTAVSQTPKYLVTQMGNDKSIKCEQNLGHDTMYWYKQDSKKFLKIMFSYNNKELIINETVPNRFSPKSPDKAHLNLHINSLELGDSAVYFCASSQDPGQPLAFFGQGTRLTVV.